This entry is about one T cell receptor beta chain. Its target is not known. The sample is drawn from a study of beta chain features in type 1 diabetes. Study-level background: The patient and healthy donor groups were comparable for age, gender and cell yields.

Overall study results and limits: Cells expressing TCR highly could be over-represented by cDNA sequencing. It was among patients, rather than healthy donors, that naive, central memory and Treg TCRB repertoires appeared more similar.

Trimming removed 1 base from V and 7 bases from J; junction bases left unmatched: 6. From germline, CDR1 is SEHNR and CDR2 FQNEAQ (reference sequence). The CDR3 is 15 residues long. Every bit of the isolated RNA underwent reverse transcription, so sequencing read expressed TCRB transcripts. Only in-frame clones appear in the TCRdb table, and some are missing; sequencing was by immunoSEQ multiplex PCR. Of some 100,000 clones in the sample, roughly 40% were seen once. The clonotype was recovered from a woman between 18 and 29 years old in good health. The material sequenced was stem cell memory CD4+ T cells from blood. The V and J genes are TRBV7-9 and TRBJ2-7, with 11 bases fitting TRBD2. This CDR3 is CASSLVLAGVREQYF. The DNA for the CDR3 is TGTGCCAGCAGCTTAGTACTAGCGGGAGTTCGTGAGCAGTACTTC. Looking up the rest from reference TRBV7-9 and TRBJ2-7 gives the full variable domain: DTGVSQNPRHKITKRGQNVTFRCDPISEHNRLYWYRQTLGQGPEFLTYFQNEAQLEKSRLLSDRFSAERPKGSFSTLEIQRTEQGDSAMYLCASSLVLAGVREQYFGPGTRLTVT.